The clone carrying this TCR beta chain was seen a few times. Original handling: Estimated nucleated cell counts came from reference gene primer amplification. Profiling relied on immunoSEQ multiplex PCR, and the TCRdb table lists in-frame clones only, not all of them. The V and J calls and clone size were taken over from that table, and D and trimming were inferred from the DNA. Of roughly 55,000 clones in the sample, more than 70% were seen once. This specimen belongs to a study of blood T cell repertoires in COVID-19. The CDR3 is 16 residues long. The ends lost 4 bases at V and 0 bases at J; junction bases unmatched: 4. Germline V gene lookup returns CDR1 MNHNS and CDR2 SASEGT.

Sequences were obtained from peripheral blood. The V and J genes are TRBV6-1 and TRBJ1-3; 9 positions agree with TRBD1. The clonotype was recovered from a man in his 60s with active or convalescent COVID-19. The CDR3 DNA is TGTGCCAGCAGTGGGACAGGGGAAGTCTCTGGAAACACCATATATTTT. The encoded protein is CASSGTGEVSGNTIYF.